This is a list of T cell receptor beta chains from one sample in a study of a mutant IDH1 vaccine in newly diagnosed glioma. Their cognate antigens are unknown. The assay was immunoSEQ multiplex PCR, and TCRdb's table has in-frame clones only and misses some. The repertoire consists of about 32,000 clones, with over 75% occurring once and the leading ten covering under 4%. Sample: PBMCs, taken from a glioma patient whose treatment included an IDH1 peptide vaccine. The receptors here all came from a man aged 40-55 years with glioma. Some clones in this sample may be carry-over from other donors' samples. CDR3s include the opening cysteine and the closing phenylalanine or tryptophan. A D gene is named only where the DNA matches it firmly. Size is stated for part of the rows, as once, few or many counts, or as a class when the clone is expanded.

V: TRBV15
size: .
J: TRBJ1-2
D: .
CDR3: CATSRAGYGYTF
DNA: TGTGCCACCAGCAGAGCCGGCTATGGCTACACCTTC

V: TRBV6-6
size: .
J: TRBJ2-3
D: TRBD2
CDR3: CASSLSSGGVQDTQYF
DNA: TGTGCCAGCAGCCTGAGTAGCGGGGGGGTACAAGATACGCAGTATTTT

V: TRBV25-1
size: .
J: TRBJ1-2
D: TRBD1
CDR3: CASSESNRGSYGYTF
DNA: TGTGCCAGCAGTGAATCGAACAGGGGTAGCTATGGCTACACCTTC

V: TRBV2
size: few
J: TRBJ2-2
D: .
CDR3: CASSDRQTYTGELFF
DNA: TGTGCCAGCAGTGATAGACAGACGTACACCGGGGAGCTGTTTTTT

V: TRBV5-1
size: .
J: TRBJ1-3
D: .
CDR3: CASSLGGAGNTIYF
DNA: TGCGCCAGCAGCTTGGGGGGGGCTGGAAACACCATATATTTT

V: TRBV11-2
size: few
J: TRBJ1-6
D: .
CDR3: CASSRALPFSYNSPLHF
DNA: TGTGCCAGCAGCCGGGCTCTGCCATTCTCCTATAATTCACCCCTCCACTTT

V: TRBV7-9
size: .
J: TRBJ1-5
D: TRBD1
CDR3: CASSQTTGLTYSNQPQHF
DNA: TGTGCCAGCAGCCAAACGACAGGGCTAACTTATAGCAATCAGCCCCAGCATTTT

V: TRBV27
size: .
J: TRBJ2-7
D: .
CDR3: CASSGTRGAGYEQYF
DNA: TGTGCCAGCAGTGGAACGAGGGGGGCAGGCTACGAGCAGTACTTC

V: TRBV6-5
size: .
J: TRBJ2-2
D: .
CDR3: CASTGSLGGTGELFF
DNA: TGTGCCAGCACAGGGTCACTAGGGGGGACCGGGGAGCTGTTTTTT

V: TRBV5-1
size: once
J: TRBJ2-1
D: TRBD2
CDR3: CASSKLLAGGFTNEQFF
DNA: TGCGCCAGCAGCAAACTACTAGCGGGGGGGTTCACGAATGAGCAGTTCTTC

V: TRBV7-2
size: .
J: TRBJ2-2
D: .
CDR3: CASSSRALLSGELFF
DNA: TGTGCCAGCAGCTCTCGTGCTTTATTGTCCGGGGAGCTGTTTTTT

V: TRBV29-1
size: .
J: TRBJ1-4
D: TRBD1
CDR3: CSVPGTGGVEKLFF
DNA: TGCAGCGTCCCCGGGACAGGGGGTGTTGAAAAACTGTTTTTT

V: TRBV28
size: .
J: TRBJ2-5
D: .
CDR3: CASSWETQYF
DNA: TGTGCCAGCAGTTGGGAGACCCAGTACTTC

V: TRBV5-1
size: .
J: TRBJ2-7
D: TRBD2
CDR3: CASSLWTSGGASYEQYF
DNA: TGCGCCAGCAGCTTGTGGACTAGCGGGGGGGCTTCCTACGAGCAGTACTTC

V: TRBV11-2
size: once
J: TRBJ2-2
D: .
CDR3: CASSSWGGYRENTGELFF
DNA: TGTGCCAGCAGCTCATGGGGCGGATATCGGGAGAACACCGGGGAGCTGTTTTTT

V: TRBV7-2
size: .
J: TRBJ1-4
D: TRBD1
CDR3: CASSPTITGGKEKLFF
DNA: TGTGCCAGCAGCCCGACGATAACAGGGGGCAAGGAAAAACTGTTTTTT

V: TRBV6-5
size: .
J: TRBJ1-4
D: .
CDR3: CASSPEGWANEKLFF
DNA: TGTGCCAGCAGTCCCGAGGGTTGGGCTAATGAAAAACTGTTTTTT

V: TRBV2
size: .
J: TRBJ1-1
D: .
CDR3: CASRTTGRGTEAFF
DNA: TGTGCCAGCAGGACTACAGGGAGGGGCACTGAAGCTTTCTTT

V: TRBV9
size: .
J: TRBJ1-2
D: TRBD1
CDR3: CASSPRGQGNYGYTF
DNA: TGTGCCAGCAGCCCGAGAGGACAGGGAAACTATGGCTACACCTTC

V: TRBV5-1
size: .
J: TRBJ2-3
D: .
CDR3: CASSPIGASTDTQYF
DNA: TGCGCCAGCAGCCCCATCGGCGCTAGCACAGATACGCAGTATTTT

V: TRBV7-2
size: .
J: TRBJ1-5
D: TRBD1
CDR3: CASSPDAGGRSQPQHF
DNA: TGTGCCAGCAGCCCCGACGCAGGGGGCAGGAGTCAGCCCCAGCATTTT

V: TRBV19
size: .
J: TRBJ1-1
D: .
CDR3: CASSIRREDAFF
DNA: TGTGCCAGTAGTATCCGGAGGGAAGATGCTTTCTTT

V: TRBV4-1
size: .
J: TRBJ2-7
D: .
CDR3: CASSQDRRTYKQYF
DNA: TGCGCCAGCAGCCAAGATAGGAGGACCTACAAGCAGTACTTC

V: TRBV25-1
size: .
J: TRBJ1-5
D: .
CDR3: CATGGGPNQPQHF
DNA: TGTGCCACCGGGGGGGGGCCAAATCAGCCCCAGCATTTT

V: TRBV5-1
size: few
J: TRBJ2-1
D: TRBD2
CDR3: CASSLALAGNNEQFF
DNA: TGCGCCAGCAGCTTGGCACTAGCGGGTAACAATGAGCAGTTCTTC

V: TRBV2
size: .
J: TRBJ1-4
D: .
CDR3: CARGPREKLFF
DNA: TGTGCCAGGGGGCCGCGAGAAAAACTGTTTTTT

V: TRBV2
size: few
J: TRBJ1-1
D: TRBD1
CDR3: CASSGDRYFYFF
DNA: TGTGCCAGCAGTGGGGACAGGTATTTCTACTTCTTT

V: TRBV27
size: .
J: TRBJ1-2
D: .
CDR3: CASSFDGGFPYGYTF
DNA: TGTGCCAGCAGTTTCGATGGGGGCTTCCCATATGGCTACACCTTC

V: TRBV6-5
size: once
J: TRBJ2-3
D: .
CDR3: CASSYWGFSTDTQYF
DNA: TGTGCCAGCAGTTATTGGGGCTTTAGCACAGATACGCAGTATTTT

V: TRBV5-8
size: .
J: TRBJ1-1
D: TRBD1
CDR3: CASSPRTGRSEAFF
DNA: TGTGCCAGCAGCCCCAGGACAGGGCGGAGTGAAGCTTTCTTT

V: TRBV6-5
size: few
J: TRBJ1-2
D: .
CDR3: CASSYSSQGMTYGYTF
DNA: TGTGCCAGCAGTTACTCCTCGCAGGGGATGACCTATGGCTACACCTTC

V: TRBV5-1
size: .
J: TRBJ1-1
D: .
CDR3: CASSWSTNTEAFF
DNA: TGCGCCAGCAGCTGGTCAACGAACACTGAAGCTTTCTTT

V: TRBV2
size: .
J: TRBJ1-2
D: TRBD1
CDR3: CASGRQGADPNYGYTF
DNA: TGTGCCAGCGGACGACAGGGGGCGGACCCTAACTATGGCTACACCTTC

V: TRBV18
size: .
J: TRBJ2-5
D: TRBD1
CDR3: CASSPFQTGGGETQYF
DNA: TGTGCCAGCTCACCATTCCAGACAGGGGGCGGGGAGACCCAGTACTTC

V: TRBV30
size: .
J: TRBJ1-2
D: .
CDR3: CACTALYGYTF
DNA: TGTGCCTGTACAGCTCTCTATGGCTACACCTTC

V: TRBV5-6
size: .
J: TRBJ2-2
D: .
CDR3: CASSSLKGLGARTGELFF
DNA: TGTGCCAGCAGCTCGCTCAAGGGTTTGGGGGCGCGGACCGGGGAGCTGTTTTTT

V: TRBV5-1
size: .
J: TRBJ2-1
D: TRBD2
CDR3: CASSLGSGGLYNEQFF
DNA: TGCGCCAGCAGCTTAGGTAGCGGGGGGCTATACAATGAGCAGTTCTTC

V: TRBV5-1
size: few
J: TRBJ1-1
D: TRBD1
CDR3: CASSLGDRMDTEAFF
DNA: TGCGCCAGCAGCTTGGGGGACAGAATGGACACTGAAGCTTTCTTT

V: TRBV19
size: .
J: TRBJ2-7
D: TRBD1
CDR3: CASSSPGQGDYEQYF
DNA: TGTGCCAGTAGTAGCCCGGGACAGGGAGACTACGAGCAGTACTTC

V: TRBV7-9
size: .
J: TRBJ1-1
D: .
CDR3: CASSFLSIGTEAFF
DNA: TGTGCCAGCAGCTTTCTATCCATTGGGACTGAAGCTTTCTTT

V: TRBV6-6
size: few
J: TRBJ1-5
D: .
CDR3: CASNHQPQHF
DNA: TGTGCCAGTAATCATCAGCCCCAGCATTTT

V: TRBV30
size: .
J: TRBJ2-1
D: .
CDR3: CALDMVGWFF
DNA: TGTGCCTTGGATATGGTAGGGTGGTTCTTC

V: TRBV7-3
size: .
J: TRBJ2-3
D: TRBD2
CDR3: CASSSGTSSTDTQYF
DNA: TGTGCCAGCAGCTCGGGGACTAGCAGCACAGATACGCAGTATTTT

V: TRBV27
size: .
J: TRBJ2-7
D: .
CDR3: CASSSGAGRSYEQYF
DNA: TGTGCCAGCAGTTCCGGGGCGGGGCGCTCCTACGAGCAGTACTTC

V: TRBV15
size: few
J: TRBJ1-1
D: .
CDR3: CATSIRRANTEAFF
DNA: TGTGCCACCAGCATCCGACGAGCGAACACTGAAGCTTTCTTT

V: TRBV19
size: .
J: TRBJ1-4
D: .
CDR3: CARDVNKRTINEKLFF
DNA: TGTGCCAGAGACGTAAATAAGAGGACCATTAATGAAAAACTGTTTTTT

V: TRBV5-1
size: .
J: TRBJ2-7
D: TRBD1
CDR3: CASSPGTGSYEQYF
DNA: TGCGCCAGCAGCCCCGGGACAGGCTCCTACGAGCAGTACTTC

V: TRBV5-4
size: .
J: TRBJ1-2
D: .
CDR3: CASSLEAGVTLSYGYTF
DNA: TGTGCCAGCAGCTTGGAGGCAGGGGTAACTCTGTCCTATGGCTACACCTTC

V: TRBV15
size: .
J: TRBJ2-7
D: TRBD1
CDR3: CATSRALGTVSSYEQYF
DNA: TGTGCCACCAGCAGAGCACTCGGGACAGTGAGCTCCTACGAGCAGTACTTC

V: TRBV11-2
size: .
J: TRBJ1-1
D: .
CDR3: CASSLVGMNTEAFF
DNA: TGTGCCAGCAGCTTAGTGGGGATGAACACTGAAGCTTTCTTT

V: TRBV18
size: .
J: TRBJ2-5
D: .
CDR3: CASSPTAEQETQYF
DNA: TGTGCCAGCTCACCAACGGCGGAACAAGAGACCCAGTACTTC

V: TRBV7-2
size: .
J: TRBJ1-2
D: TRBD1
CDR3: CASSRTTGGYGYTF
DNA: TGTGCCAGCAGCCGGACGACAGGGGGGTATGGCTACACCTTC

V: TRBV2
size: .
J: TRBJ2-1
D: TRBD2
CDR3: CASSSGGAGDSYNEQFF
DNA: TGTGCCAGCAGTAGCGGGGGGGCCGGGGACTCCTACAATGAGCAGTTCTTC

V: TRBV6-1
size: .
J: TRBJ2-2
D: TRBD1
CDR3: CASSKQGADTGELFF
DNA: TGTGCCAGCAGTAAACAGGGGGCGGACACCGGGGAGCTGTTTTTT

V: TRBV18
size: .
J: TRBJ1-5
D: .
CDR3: CASSREGAQVNQPQHF
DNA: TGTGCCAGCTCACGTGAAGGGGCCCAGGTTAATCAGCCCCAGCATTTT

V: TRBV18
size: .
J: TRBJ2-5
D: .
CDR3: CASSLRREETQYF
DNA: TGTGCCAGCTCACTTCGCAGGGAAGAGACCCAGTACTTC

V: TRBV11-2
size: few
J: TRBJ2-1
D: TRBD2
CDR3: CASTGGGAQGQFF
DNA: TGTGCCAGCACTGGCGGGGGGGCTCAGGGGCAGTTCTTC

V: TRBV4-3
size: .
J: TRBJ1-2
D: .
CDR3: CASSQDLQGTNYGYTF
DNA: TGCGCCAGCAGCCAAGATCTACAGGGAACTAACTATGGCTACACCTTC

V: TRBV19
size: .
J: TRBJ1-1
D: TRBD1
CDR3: CASSINALGQGFAEAFF
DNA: TGTGCCAGTAGTATAAATGCCCTCGGACAGGGGTTCGCTGAAGCTTTCTTT

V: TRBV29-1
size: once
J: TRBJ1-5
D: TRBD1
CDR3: CSVCWGQGGNQPQHF
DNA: TGCAGCGTTTGCTGGGGACAGGGGGGCAATCAGCCCCAGCATTTT